The present TCR beta chain was sequenced within a study of cytomegalovirus exposure and HLA in healthy donors. Produced via immunoSEQ multiplex PCR; TCRdb's table is partial and in-frame only. Of about 360,000 clones listed, 70% to 90% are singletons. Study-level points and caveats: In the 95 to 150 validation repertoires, approximately 94% of cluster scores exceeded 0, per a later analysis. Most TCR sequences proved rare, with some public TCRs found in many donors. The study flagged fewer than 200 TCR beta chains as cytomegalovirus-associated. Through in vitro validation, a few CMV-associated chains were shown to be specific for CMV antigens.

There are a few counts of this clone. What it recognizes is unknown. Germline lookup yields CDR1 MDHEN and CDR2 SYDVKM. This CDR3 region has 14 residues. Trimming took 2 bases from V and 8 from J, leaving 15 bases between them. This chain uses TRBV28 with TRBJ1-2; weak D call: TRBD1 (6 bases). This clonotype was obtained from a woman aged 18-29 years in good health and CMV-seronegative. The sample consisted of PBMCs. The CDR3 nucleotides read TGTGCCAGCAGTTTACCGGCAGGGGCCTCAGGCTACACCTTC. Protein sequence: CASSLPAGASGYTF.